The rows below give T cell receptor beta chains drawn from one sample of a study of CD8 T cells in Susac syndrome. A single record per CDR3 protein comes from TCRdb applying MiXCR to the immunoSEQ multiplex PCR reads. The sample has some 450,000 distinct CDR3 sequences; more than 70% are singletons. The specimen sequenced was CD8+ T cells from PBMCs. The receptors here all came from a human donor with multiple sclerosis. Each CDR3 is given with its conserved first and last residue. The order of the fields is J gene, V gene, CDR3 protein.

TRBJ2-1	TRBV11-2	CASNLAGAYNEQFF
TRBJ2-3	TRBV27	CASTTRGPSTDTQYF
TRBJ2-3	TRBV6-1	CASRGGRTDTQYF
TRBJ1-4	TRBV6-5	CASTKGLGGEKLFF
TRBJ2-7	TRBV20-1	CSANPTGVNEQYF
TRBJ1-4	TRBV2	CASSDLPGAGEKLFF
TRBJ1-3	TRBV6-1	CASSQISGNTIYF
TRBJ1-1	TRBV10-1	CASSESRQPTLNTEAFF
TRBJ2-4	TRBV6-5	CASSYSGVAGRGGAANIQYF
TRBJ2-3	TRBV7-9	CASSLVGRVTDTQYF
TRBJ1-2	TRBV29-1	CSAPQGAGYGYTF
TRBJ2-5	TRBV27	CASSLSPGGRLGETQYF
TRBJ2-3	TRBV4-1	CASTKHPGTSGRSSTDTQYF
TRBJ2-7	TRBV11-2	CASSPGQFRYEQYF
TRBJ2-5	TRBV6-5	CASSLTATKQETQYF
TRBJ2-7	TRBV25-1	CASSSVGYPYEQYF
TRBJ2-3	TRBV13	CASSAGLAGLSYFQDTQYF
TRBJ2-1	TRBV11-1	CASSATSERGNEQFF
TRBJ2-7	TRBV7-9	CASKGLTGVSYEQYF
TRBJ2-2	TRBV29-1	CSVEDWGGDGGELFF
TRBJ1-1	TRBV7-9	CASSLGHLAAFF
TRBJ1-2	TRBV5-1	CASRRGPGLRGYTF
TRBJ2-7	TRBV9	CASSVGLTALGEQYF
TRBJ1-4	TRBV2	CASRKGARNEKLFF
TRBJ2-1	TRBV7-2	CASSFLADTYNEQFF
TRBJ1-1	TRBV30	CASNRGGTEAFF
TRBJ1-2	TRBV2	CASRATGTYGGYTF
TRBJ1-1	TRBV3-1	CASSRTGGEAFF
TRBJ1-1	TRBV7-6	CASSLGQGSEAFF
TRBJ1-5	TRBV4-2	CASSQTFGTAGLTGQPQHF
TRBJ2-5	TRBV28	CASSLREPQETQYF
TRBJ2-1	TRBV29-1	CSVPGQVNEQFF
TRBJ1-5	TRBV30	CACSTGRSNQPQHF
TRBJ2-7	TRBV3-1	CASSPPGLAGVREQYF
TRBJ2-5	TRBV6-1	CASRRLAGVRETQYF
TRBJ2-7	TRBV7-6	CASSLGWGYEQYF
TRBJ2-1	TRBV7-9	CASSLLANEQFF
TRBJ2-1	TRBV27	CASSHRPDHNEQFF
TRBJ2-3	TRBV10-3	CAITPTGRDTDTQYF
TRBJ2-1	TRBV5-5	CASSLWGGDNEQFF
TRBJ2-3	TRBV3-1	CASSPAIRADTQYF
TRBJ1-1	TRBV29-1	CSVLKRDTEAFF
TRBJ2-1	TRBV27	CASSLWGLVSPYNEQFF